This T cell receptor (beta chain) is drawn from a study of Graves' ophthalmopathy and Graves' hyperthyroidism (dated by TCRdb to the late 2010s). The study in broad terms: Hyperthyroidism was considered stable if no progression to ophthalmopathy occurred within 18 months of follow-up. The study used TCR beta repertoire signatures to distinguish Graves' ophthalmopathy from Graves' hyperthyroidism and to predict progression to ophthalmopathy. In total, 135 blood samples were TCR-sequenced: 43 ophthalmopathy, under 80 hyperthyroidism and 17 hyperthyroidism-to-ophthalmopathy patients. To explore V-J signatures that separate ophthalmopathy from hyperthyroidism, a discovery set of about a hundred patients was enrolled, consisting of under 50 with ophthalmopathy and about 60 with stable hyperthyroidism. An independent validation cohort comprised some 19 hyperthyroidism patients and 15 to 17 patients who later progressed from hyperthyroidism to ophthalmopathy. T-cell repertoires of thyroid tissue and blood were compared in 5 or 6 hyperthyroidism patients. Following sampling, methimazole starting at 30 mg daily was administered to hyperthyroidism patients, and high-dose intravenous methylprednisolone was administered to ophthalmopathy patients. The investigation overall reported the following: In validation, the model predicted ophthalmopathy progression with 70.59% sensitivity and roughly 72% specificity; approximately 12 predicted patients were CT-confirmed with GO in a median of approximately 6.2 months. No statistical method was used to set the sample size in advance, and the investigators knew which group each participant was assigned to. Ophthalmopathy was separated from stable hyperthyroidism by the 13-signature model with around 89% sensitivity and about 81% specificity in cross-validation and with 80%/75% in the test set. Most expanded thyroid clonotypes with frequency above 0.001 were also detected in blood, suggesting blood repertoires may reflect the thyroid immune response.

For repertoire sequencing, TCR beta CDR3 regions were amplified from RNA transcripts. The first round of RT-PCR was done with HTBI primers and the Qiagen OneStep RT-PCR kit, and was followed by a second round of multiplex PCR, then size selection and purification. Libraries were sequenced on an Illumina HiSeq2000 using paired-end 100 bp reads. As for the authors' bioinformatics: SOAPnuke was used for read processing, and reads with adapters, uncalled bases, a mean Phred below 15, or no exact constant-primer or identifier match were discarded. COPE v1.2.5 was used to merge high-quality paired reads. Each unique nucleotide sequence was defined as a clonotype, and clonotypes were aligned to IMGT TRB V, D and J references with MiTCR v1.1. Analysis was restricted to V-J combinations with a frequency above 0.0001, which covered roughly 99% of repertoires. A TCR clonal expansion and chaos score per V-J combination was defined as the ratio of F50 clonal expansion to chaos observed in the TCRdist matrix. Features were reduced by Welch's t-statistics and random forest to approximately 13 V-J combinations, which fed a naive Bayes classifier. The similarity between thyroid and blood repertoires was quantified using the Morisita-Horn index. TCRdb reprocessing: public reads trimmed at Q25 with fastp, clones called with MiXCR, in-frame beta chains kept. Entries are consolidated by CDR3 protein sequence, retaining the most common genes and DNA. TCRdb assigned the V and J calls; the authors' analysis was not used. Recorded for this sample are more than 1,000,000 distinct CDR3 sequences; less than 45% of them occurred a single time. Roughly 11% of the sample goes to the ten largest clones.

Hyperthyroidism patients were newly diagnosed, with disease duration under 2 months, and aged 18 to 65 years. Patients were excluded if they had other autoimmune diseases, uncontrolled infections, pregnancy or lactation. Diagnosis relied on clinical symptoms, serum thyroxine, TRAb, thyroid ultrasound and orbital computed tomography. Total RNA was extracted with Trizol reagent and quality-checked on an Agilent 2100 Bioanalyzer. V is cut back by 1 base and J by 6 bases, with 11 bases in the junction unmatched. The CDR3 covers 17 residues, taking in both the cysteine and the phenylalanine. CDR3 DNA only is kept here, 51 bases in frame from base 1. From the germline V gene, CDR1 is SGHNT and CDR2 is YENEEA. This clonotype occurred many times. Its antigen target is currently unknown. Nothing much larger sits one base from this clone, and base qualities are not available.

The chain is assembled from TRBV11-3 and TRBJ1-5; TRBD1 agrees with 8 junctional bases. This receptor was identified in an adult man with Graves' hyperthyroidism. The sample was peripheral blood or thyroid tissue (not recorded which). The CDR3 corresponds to CASSLGDRHHRGQPQHF. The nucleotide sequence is TGTGCCAGCAGCTTAGGGGACAGGCACCACCGGGGTCAGCCCCAGCATTTT.